This T cell receptor beta chain was captured in a study of CD8 T cells in Susac syndrome. From blood CD8+ and CD4+ T cells, TCR beta sequences were generated. Negative isolation was used for CD8+ and CD4+ T cells, and FACS enrichment was applied to TEMRA cells. The CDR3 runs 12 residues. CDR1 is MNHEY, CDR2 SMNVEV, per germline (reference sequence). Trimming cost V 6 bases and J 4 bases; bases outside gene matches: 0. Study-wide results and caveats: The study conceded that relatively few individuals underwent its TCR sequencing and HLA analysis.

About this clonotype itself: Its specificity is unknown.

Random hexamers served to reverse transcribe roughly 0.45 to 1 ug RNA. TCRdb recomputed calls from the immunoSEQ multiplex PCR reads with MiXCR, one row per CDR3 protein. The table has roughly 130,000 distinct CDR3 sequences, approximately 96% seen once. The sequence was obtained from a human donor with multiple sclerosis. This rearrangement joins TRBV27 to TRBJ1-5; 7 positions match TRBD1. Material for sequencing was CD4+ T cells from PBMCs. The CDR3 here is CASRTGNQPQHF. As DNA, the CDR3 is TGTGCCAGCAGGACAGGGAATCAGCCCCAGCATTTT.